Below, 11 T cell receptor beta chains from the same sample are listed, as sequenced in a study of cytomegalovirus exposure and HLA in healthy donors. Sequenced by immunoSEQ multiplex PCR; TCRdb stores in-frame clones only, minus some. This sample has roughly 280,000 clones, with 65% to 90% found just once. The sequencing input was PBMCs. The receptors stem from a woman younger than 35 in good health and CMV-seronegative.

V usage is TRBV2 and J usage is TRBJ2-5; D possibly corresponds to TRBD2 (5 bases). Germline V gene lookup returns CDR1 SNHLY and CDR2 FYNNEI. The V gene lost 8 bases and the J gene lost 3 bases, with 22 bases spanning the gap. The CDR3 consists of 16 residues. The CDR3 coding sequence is TGTGCCAGCTTCCTGAATCCGAGAGGGTTCGAAGAGACCCAGTACTTC. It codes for CASFLNPRGFEETQYF.

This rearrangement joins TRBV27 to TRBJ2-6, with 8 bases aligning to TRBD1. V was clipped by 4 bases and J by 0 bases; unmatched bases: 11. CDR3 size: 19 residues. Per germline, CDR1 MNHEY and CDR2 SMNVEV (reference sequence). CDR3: CASSSSKGQVISGANVLTF. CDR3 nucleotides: TGTGCCAGCAGTTCTTCTAAGGGACAGGTAATCTCTGGGGCCAACGTCCTGACTTTC.

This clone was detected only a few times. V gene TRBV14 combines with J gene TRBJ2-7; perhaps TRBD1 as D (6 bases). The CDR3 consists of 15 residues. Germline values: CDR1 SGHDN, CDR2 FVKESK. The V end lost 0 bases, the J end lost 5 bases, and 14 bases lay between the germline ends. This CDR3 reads CASSQDAGAGHEQYF. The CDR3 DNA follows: TGTGCCAGCAGCCAAGACGCAGGGGCAGGCCACGAGCAGTACTTC.

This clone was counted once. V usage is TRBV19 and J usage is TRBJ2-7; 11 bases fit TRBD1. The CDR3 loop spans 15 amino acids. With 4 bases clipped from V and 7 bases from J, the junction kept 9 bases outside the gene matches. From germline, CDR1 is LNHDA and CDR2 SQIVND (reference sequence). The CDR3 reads CASSTPGQGVGEQYF. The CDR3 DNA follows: TGTGCCAGTAGTACACCGGGACAGGGGGTAGGGGAGCAGTACTTC.

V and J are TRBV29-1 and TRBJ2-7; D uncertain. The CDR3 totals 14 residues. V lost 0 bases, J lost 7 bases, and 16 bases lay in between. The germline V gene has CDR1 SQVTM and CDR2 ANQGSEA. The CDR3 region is CSVEDARLPREQYF. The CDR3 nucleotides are TGCAGCGTTGAAGATGCCCGCCTTCCTAGGGAGCAGTACTTC.

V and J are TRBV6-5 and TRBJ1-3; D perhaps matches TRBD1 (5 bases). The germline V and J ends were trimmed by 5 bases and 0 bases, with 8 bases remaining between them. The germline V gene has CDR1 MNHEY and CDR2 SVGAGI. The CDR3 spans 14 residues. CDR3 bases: TGTGCCAGCAGTAGGACAACCTCTGGAAACACCATATATTTT. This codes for CASSRTTSGNTIYF.

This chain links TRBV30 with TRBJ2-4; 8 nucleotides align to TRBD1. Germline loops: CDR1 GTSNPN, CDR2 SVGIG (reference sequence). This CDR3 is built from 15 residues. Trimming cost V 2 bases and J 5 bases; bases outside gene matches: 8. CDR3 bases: TGTGCCTGGAGTCAAGACAGGGGATGGGAAAACATTCAGTACTTC. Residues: CAWSQDRGWENIQYF.

CDR3 nucleotides: TGTGCCAGCAGCTATAACACCGGGGAGCTGTTTTTT. It translates to CASSYNTGELFF. The chain uses TRBV27 and TRBJ2-2; D uncertain. The V and J ends lost 6 bases and 2 bases respectively, with 4 bases between them. The CDR3 covers 12 residues. Germline CDR1 MNHEY, CDR2 SMNVEV (reference sequence).

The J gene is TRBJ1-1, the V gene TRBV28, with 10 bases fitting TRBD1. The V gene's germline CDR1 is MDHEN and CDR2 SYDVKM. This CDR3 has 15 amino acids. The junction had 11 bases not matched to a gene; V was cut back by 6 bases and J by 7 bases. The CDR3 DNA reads TGTGCCAGCAGAACCCCGACAGGGGGCAATTTTGAAGCTTTCTTT. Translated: CASRTPTGGNFEAFF.

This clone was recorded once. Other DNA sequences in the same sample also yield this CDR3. The CDR3 nucleotides are TGTGCCAGCAGTTTGTTGGCGGCAACTAATGAAAAACTGTTTTTT. Its translation: CASSLLAATNEKLFF. The chain combines TRBV27 with TRBJ1-4; D is undetermined. The germline gives CDR1 MNHEY, CDR2 SMNVEV (reference sequence). The length of the CDR3 is 15 residues. The V gene lost 3 bases and the J gene lost 0 bases, with 8 bases spanning the gap.

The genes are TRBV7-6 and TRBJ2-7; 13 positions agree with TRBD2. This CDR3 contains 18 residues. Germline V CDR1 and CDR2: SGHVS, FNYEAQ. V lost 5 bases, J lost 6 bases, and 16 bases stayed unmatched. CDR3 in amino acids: CASSLRLAGGPGGSEQYF. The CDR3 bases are TGTGCCAGCAGCCTTCGACTAGCGGGAGGCCCCGGAGGGTCCGAGCAGTACTTC.